The 27 T cell receptor beta chains below all came from one sample that was sequenced in a study of lymphopenia after photon versus proton radiotherapy. Sequenced by immunoSEQ multiplex PCR; TCRdb stores in-frame clones only, minus some. The top ten clones hold about 4.7% of a sample with 150,000 to 200,000 clones, around nine tenths of them seen once. The sequenced sample was peripheral blood, obtained from a patient treated with photon-based radiotherapy. Source of these receptors: a man between 45 and 60 years old with gastric cancer.

This clone was found once. This chain connects TRBV21-1 to TRBJ1-2. TRBV21-1 is tagged as a pseudogene. The CDR3 length is 12 residues. This CDR3 is CARSHTEYGYTF. The CDR3 DNA follows: TGTGCCAGGAGCCATACTGAGTATGGCTACACCTTC.

This clone has just a few counts. The chain has TRBV27 and TRBJ2-7; D may be TRBD1 or TRBD2 (5 bases each). Germline V gene sequence: CDR1 MNHEY, CDR2 SMNVEV (reference sequence). Between the trimmed V and J ends, which lost 6 bases and 0 bases, there was a span of 9 bases. The CDR3 runs to 13 residues. The CDR3 nucleotides read TGTGCCAGCAGCCCCGGGGCCTCCTACGAGCAGTACTTC. Translation: CASSPGASYEQYF.

This clone was detected a few times. The V call is TRBV2, the J call TRBJ1-2; no definite D call. Germline V gene data show CDR1 as SNHLY and CDR2 as FYNNEI. This CDR3 is built from 11 residues. V shed 2 bases and J shed 8 bases, with 6 bases lying between them. The CDR3 DNA is TGTGCCAGCAGTGAACCGCGAGGCTACACCTTC. Translation: CASSEPRGYTF. The full variable domain, with the rest looked up from reference TRBV2 and TRBJ1-2, is EPEVTQTPSHQVTQMGQEVILRCVPISNHLYFYWYRQILGQKVEFLVSFYNNEISEKSEIFDDQFSVERPDGSNFTLKIRSTKLEDSAMYFCASSEPRGYTFGSGTRLTVV.

A few counts support this clone. The chain uses TRBV30 and TRBJ1-5, with D uncertain. V was pared by 2 bases and J by 12 bases, with 17 bases between. Looked up from germline, CDR1 is GTSNPN and CDR2 is SVGIG (reference sequence). CDR3 length equals 13 residues. CDR3 coding DNA: TGTGCCTGGAGTCCCACGGCGTCGAAGGTCCAGCATTTT. Encoded protein: CAWSPTASKVQHF.

This clone was seen just once. This chain links TRBV6-4 with TRBJ1-2, with 7 bases identical to TRBD1. The CDR3 is 13 residues long. Germline V gives CDR1 MRHNA, CDR2 SNTAGT. Germline trimming cut 5 bases from V and 9 bases from J; bases unmatched to any gene: 9. CDR3 loop: CASSWDSRGRYTF. The CDR3 DNA is TGTGCCAGCAGTTGGGACAGCCGTGGACGCTACACCTTC.

The V and J genes are TRBV19 and TRBJ1-5, with D maybe TRBD1 (5 bases). The CDR3 covers 18 residues. The germline V and J ends were trimmed by 2 bases and 7 bases, with 24 bases remaining between them. Per germline, CDR1 LNHDA and CDR2 SQIVND (reference sequence). CDR3 region: CASSIPTVGAGYIQPQHF. In DNA form, the CDR3 reads TGTGCCAGTAGTATACCGACCGTCGGGGCAGGGTATATACAGCCCCAGCATTTT.

V and J are TRBV18 and TRBJ2-5; D is unclear. V was trimmed by 0 bases and J by 5 bases, leaving 10 bases between them. The CDR3 contains 14 residues. Germline CDR1 reads KGHSH; CDR2 reads LQKENI. The chain's CDR3 is CASSPPLGPETQYF. CDR3 nucleotide sequence: TGTGCCAGCTCACCACCGCTAGGTCCGGAGACCCAGTACTTC.

The J gene is TRBJ2-1, the V gene TRBV27, with 9 bases aligning to TRBD1. Germline values: CDR1 MNHEY, CDR2 SMNVEV (reference sequence). The CDR3 extends over 18 amino acids. V lost 2 bases to trimming and J lost 4 bases; unmatched junction nucleotides: 12. The CDR3 nucleotides read TGTGCCAGCAGTTTAAAGGGGCCGGGACAGGGAAGGTACAATGAGCAGTTCTTC. Protein: CASSLKGPGQGRYNEQFF.

This chain joins TRBV6-4 and TRBJ2-3; D may be TRBD1 (7 bases). Trimming removed 0 bases from V and 3 bases from J, with 10 bases in between. The V gene's germline CDR1 is MRHNA and CDR2 SNTAGT. This CDR3 has 15 amino acids. Written as DNA, the CDR3 is TGTGCCAGCAGTGACTCACAGGGGACTACAGATACGCAGTATTTT. Encoded protein: CASSDSQGTTDTQYF.

The chain carries TRBV19 and TRBJ2-2; D gene ambiguous. Germline CDR1 LNHDA, CDR2 SQIVND (reference sequence). This CDR3 has 17 residues. With 5 bases removed from V and 6 bases from J, the gap between germline ends came to 22 bases. This chain's CDR3 is CASSLGWARSSAGELFF. CDR3 bases: TGTGCCAGTAGTTTAGGATGGGCTAGGTCGAGTGCCGGGGAGCTGTTTTTT. The variable domain in full, with the rest retrieved from reference TRBV19 and TRBJ2-2, is DGGITQSPKYLFRKEGQNVTLSCEQNLNHDAMYWYRQDPGQGLRLIYYSQIVNDFQKGDIAEGYSVSREKKESFPLTVTSAQKNPTAFYLCASSLGWARSSAGELFFGEGSRLTVL.

This chain links TRBV10-3 with TRBJ1-2; weak D call: TRBD1 (5 bases). Trimming shortened V by 4 bases and J by 7 bases, and 13 bases separated the two germline ends. The CDR3 is made up of 13 amino acids. The germline V gene has CDR1 ENHRY and CDR2 SYGVKD. The CDR3 nucleotides read TGTGCCATCAGTGTTGACAGTCGTGGTGGCTACACCTTC. It is translated as CAISVDSRGGYTF.

The rearrangement links TRBV5-1 to TRBJ2-4; D gene uncertain. The CDR3 is made up of 14 amino acids. The V and J ends lost 4 bases and 1 base respectively, with 9 bases between them. Germline lookup yields CDR1 SGHRS and CDR2 YFSETQ. CDR3 loop: CASSTLGAKNIQYF. The CDR3 DNA reads TGCGCCAGCAGCACGTTGGGGGCCAAAAACATTCAGTACTTC.

The chain employs TRBV29-1 and TRBJ2-2; 15 nucleotides line up with TRBD2. The V gene's germline CDR1 is SQVTM and CDR2 ANQGSEA. After removal of 6 bases from V and 5 bases from J, the junction contained 13 bases not matched to a gene. There are 18 residues in the CDR3. The CDR3 sequence is CSVPEPGLAGGWTGELFF. DNA of the CDR3: TGCAGCGTACCCGAACCGGGACTAGCGGGAGGATGGACCGGGGAGCTGTTTTTT.

The V call is TRBV4-1, the J call TRBJ2-1, with D possibly being TRBD1 or TRBD2 (5 bases each). This CDR3 comprises 21 residues. Per the germline V gene, CDR1 is MGHRA and CDR2 is YSYEKL. V was pared by 0 bases and J by 3 bases, with 27 bases between. The CDR3 loop reads CASSQDQRDGLRANNYNEQFF. CDR3 nucleotide sequence: TGCGCCAGCAGCCAAGATCAGAGGGACGGGCTCCGAGCCAATAACTACAATGAGCAGTTCTTC.

V is TRBV5-1 and J is TRBJ1-3, with D unresolved. Trimming took 0 bases from V and 4 from J, leaving 11 bases between them. Germline CDR1 reads SGHRS; CDR2 reads YFSETQ. The CDR3 contains 15 residues. The CDR3 DNA sequence: TGCGCCAGCAGCTTGGGGGCCGGCCTGGGAAACACCATATATTTT. Its protein is CASSLGAGLGNTIYF.

V gene TRBV10-3 combines with J gene TRBJ1-1; 9 bases agree with TRBD1. V was clipped by 4 bases and J by 14 bases; unmatched bases: 14. This CDR3 has 14 amino acids. The V gene's germline CDR1 is ENHRY and CDR2 SYGVKD. CDR3 sequence reads: CAISVEGTGTRGFF. In DNA form, the CDR3 reads TGTGCCATCAGTGTGGAAGGGACAGGGACCCGCGGGTTCTTT.

The table lists this clone with a count of one. The gene calls are TRBV5-6 and TRBJ2-7; 9 positions match TRBD1. This CDR3 has 15 residues. In germline, CDR1 is SGHDT, CDR2 YYEEEE. J gave up 2 bases and V 4 bases, and 7 bases lay outside the gene matches. In DNA form, the CDR3 reads TGTGCCAGCAGCCCCCAGACAGGGGGAACCTACGAGCAGTACTTC. Protein sequence: CASSPQTGGTYEQYF.

This clone appeared a single time. This chain connects TRBV19 to TRBJ1-1, with D possibly TRBD1 on 6 matching bases. V lost 4 bases to trimming and J lost 4 bases, with 13 bases between them. Looked up from germline, CDR1 is LNHDA and CDR2 is SQIVND (reference sequence). This CDR3 contains 14 residues. The CDR3 DNA is TGTGCCAGTAGTAACTTACAGGGTTCCACTGAAGCTTTCTTT. This translates into CASSNLQGSTEAFF.

This clone was seen once. This chain connects TRBV4-1 to TRBJ2-3; perhaps TRBD1 as D (6 bases). V was clipped by 2 bases and J by 1 base, with 16 bases between them. The CDR3 loop spans 17 amino acids. Germline V gene lookup returns CDR1 MGHRA and CDR2 YSYEKL. CDR3: CASSQPLQGKGTDTQYF. CDR3 sequence (DNA): TGCGCCAGCAGCCAACCCTTACAGGGAAAGGGCACAGATACGCAGTATTTT.

The chain has TRBV27 and TRBJ2-1; TRBD1 agrees at 12 bases. Per the germline V gene, CDR1 is MNHEY and CDR2 is SMNVEV (reference sequence). Trimming at V came to 6 bases and at J to 2 bases, leaving 11 bases not matched to a gene. The CDR3 spans 18 residues. CDR3 residues: CASSRDRGLAGAYNEQFF. CDR3 bases: TGTGCCAGCAGCCGGGACAGGGGGCTCGCGGGGGCCTACAATGAGCAGTTCTTC.

The J gene is TRBJ2-7, the V gene TRBV27; D unclear. Trimming pared 8 bases from V and 3 bases from J, leaving 17 bases between. This CDR3 has 14 residues. Germline V gene sequence: CDR1 MNHEY, CDR2 SMNVEV (reference sequence). The DNA for the CDR3 is TGTGCCAGCGGTATAACAGAACTCTTCTACGAGCAGTACTTC. This gives the protein CASGITELFYEQYF.

The chain recombines TRBV7-2 with TRBJ2-3; TRBD2 agrees at 7 bases. Germline lookup yields CDR1 SGHTA and CDR2 FQGNSA. V trimming: 5 bases; J trimming: 5 bases; junction bases outside the gene matches: 10. CDR3 length: 15 amino acids. The CDR3 bases are TGTGCCAGCAGCCCCACCTCTACTAGCGTAGATACGCAGTATTTT. It yields the protein CASSPTSTSVDTQYF.

The chain recombines TRBV2 with TRBJ2-1; either TRBD1 or TRBD2 may supply D (5 bases each). V was cut by 7 bases and J by 10 bases, with 17 bases left in between. CDR1 is SNHLY and CDR2 is FYNNEI in the germline V gene. This CDR3 contains 13 residues. The CDR3 DNA sequence: TGTGCCAGCACTGCCGGGACCATCTCGGAGCAGTTCTTC. It specifies CASTAGTISEQFF.

J is TRBJ2-3 and V is TRBV6-6; D might be TRBD2 (6 bases). Germline-derived CDR1 and CDR2 are MNHNY and SVGAGI (reference sequence). The CDR3 runs 13 residues. Trimming left V 10 bases short and J 4 bases short, with 15 bases between. The CDR3 nucleotides read TGTGCCACCCGCGCCAGCGGGTCAGATACGCAGTATTTT. This encodes CATRASGSDTQYF.

V gene TRBV7-7 combines with J gene TRBJ2-5; maybe TRBD2 (5 bases). Germline values: CDR1 SSHAT, CDR2 FNYEAQ (reference sequence). V gave up 5 bases and J gave up 7 bases, with 14 bases separating them. This CDR3 region has 13 residues. The CDR3 DNA sequence: TGTGCCAGCAGCCCAACTAGAGAGGGGACCCAGTACTTC. Its translation: CASSPTREGTQYF.

This clone has only one observation. The chain joins TRBV6-5 to TRBJ1-5; D unclear. From germline, CDR1 is MNHEY and CDR2 SVGAGI. There are 13 residues in the CDR3. Trimming took off 6 bases at V and 0 bases at J, with 6 bases between the two ends. CDR3 coding DNA: TGTGCCAGCAGACTAGATAGCAATCAGCCCCAGCATTTT. Translation: CASRLDSNQPQHF.

The chain uses TRBV10-2 and TRBJ1-3, with D unresolved. Germline lookup yields CDR1 WSHSY and CDR2 SAAADI. Between the trimmed V and J ends, which lost 6 bases and 0 bases, there was a span of 3 bases. The CDR3 has 12 amino acids. The CDR3 DNA reads as TGCGCCAGCAGGCCCTCTGGAAACACCATATATTTT. Amino acids: CASRPSGNTIYF.